One sample yielded the 26 T cell receptor beta chains listed below, sequenced in a study of CD8 T cells in Susac syndrome. Reverse transcription of about 0.45 to 1 ug RNA was carried out with random hexamers. TCRdb reanalysed the immunoSEQ multiplex PCR reads using MiXCR and keeps one entry per CDR3 protein. Of 130,000 or so distinct CDR3 sequences in the sample, 94% were seen once. Material: CD4+ T cells from PBMCs. These TCRs come from a human donor in good health.

The table lists this clonotype with a few counts. This chain connects TRBV7-2 to TRBJ2-3; D uncertain. CDR3 length: 14 residues. The V and J ends lost 0 bases and 1 base respectively, with 5 bases between them. Germline CDR1 SGHTA, CDR2 FQGNSA. CDR3 coding DNA: TGTGCCAGCAGCTTAGCTATAGGCACAGATACGCAGTATTTT. This sequence encodes CASSLAIGTDTQYF.

This chain joins TRBV12-3 or TRBV12-4 and TRBJ1-6, with D possibly TRBD1 on 6 matching bases. This CDR3 is built from 14 residues. Trimming removed 5 bases from V and 9 bases from J, with 14 bases in between. The CDR3 reads CASSQTPGASPLHF. CDR3 nucleotide sequence: TGTGCCAGCAGTCAGACTCCGGGGGCTTCACCCCTCCACTTT.

The gene calls are TRBV5-1 and TRBJ2-1, with D perhaps being TRBD1 or TRBD2 (5 bases each). V was clipped by 0 bases and J by 6 bases, with 13 bases between them. Germline values: CDR1 SGHRS, CDR2 YFSETQ. The CDR3 consists of 15 residues. The DNA of the CDR3 is TGCGCCAGCAGCTTGGAGGGGACGGAGACCAATGAGCAGTTCTTC. Amino acid sequence: CASSLEGTETNEQFF.

V and J are TRBV24-1 and TRBJ2-5, with D tentatively TRBD1 (5 bases). Germline values: CDR1 KGHDR, CDR2 SFDVKD. The length of the CDR3 is 15 residues. Deletions cut 4 bases from V and 1 base from J, with 12 bases between. Here the CDR3 DNA reads TGTGCCACCAGTGACCGAACAGACAGCCAAGAGACCCAGTACTTC. Translated, it gives CATSDRTDSQETQYF.

The chain carries TRBV20-1 and TRBJ2-1; 9 positions agree with TRBD2. This CDR3 spans 14 amino acids. V dropped 3 bases and J dropped 4; count of bases not matched to a gene: 4. Germline V gene sequence: CDR1 DFQATT, CDR2 SNEGSKA (reference sequence). CDR3 DNA: TGCAGTGCTAGGATGACTAGCGGATACAATGAGCAGTTCTTC. As protein: CSARMTSGYNEQFF.

V is TRBV7-9 and J is TRBJ1-4; D is unresolved. V was pared by 1 base and J by 8 bases, with 5 bases between. The germline CDR1 and CDR2 sequences are SEHNR and FQNEAQ (reference sequence). This CDR3 spans 12 amino acids. This CDR3 reads CASSLDPEKLFF. The CDR3 region has the DNA TGTGCCAGCAGCTTAGATCCCGAAAAACTGTTTTTT.

V is TRBV3-1 and J is TRBJ2-1, with TRBD2 matching over 10 bases. This CDR3 has 16 residues. The trim removed 6 bases at V and 6 bases at J, leaving 11 bases unmatched. From germline, CDR1 is LGHDT and CDR2 YNNKEL (reference sequence). The CDR3: CASSTSGARHRNEQFF. Written as DNA, the CDR3 is TGTGCCAGCAGTACTAGCGGGGCCCGGCATCGCAATGAGCAGTTCTTC.

V gene TRBV5-1 combines with J gene TRBJ2-3; TRBD2 matches at 8 bases. The CDR3 length is 17 residues. Losses at the gene ends were 0 bases for V and 1 base for J; bases not matched to a gene: 7. The germline V gene has CDR1 SGHRS and CDR2 YFSETQ. CDR3 DNA: TGCGCCAGCAGCTTGGGAATCGCGGGAGGCCGCACAGATACGCAGTATTTT. This codes for CASSLGIAGGRTDTQYF.

This chain links TRBV29-1 with TRBJ2-7, with D unclear. The CDR3 has 11 residues. V was pared by 6 bases and J by 4 bases, with 10 bases between. Germline lookup yields CDR1 SQVTM and CDR2 ANQGSEA. The CDR3 sequence is CSVKIAYEQYF. The CDR3 DNA is TGCAGCGTCAAAATTGCTTACGAGCAGTACTTC.

The J gene is TRBJ2-7, the V gene TRBV5-5; a weak D match, TRBD2 (5 bases). There are 13 residues in the CDR3. CDR1 SGHKS and CDR2 YYEKEE come from the germline V gene (reference sequence). Trimming took off 2 bases at V and 5 bases at J, with 11 bases between the two ends. The CDR3 DNA sequence: TGTGCCAGCAGCTTAGAAGGAGGCGACGAGCAGTACTTC. It codes for CASSLEGGDEQYF.

Of note for this clonotype: One junction end does not reproduce the germline sequence, and a read error may be involved. The chain uses TRBV30 and TRBJ2-7, with 9 bases matching TRBD2. Germline CDR1 reads GTSNPN; CDR2 reads SVGIG (reference sequence). There are 12 residues in the CDR3. CDR3 in amino acids: CAWSPSTSGRDF. CDR3 in DNA: TGTGCCTGGAGCCCCTCGACTAGCGGAAGGGACTTC.

The chain links TRBV6-5 to TRBJ2-7; 10 bases align to TRBD2. The V segment lost 2 bases and the J segment 3 bases; nucleotides outside the gene matches: 4. Per germline, CDR1 MNHEY and CDR2 SVGAGI. The CDR3 covers 15 residues. CDR3: CASSYRLAGRYEQYF. Written as DNA, the CDR3 is TGTGCCAGCAGTTACAGACTAGCGGGCCGCTACGAGCAGTACTTC.

The chain uses TRBV29-1 and TRBJ1-3; D possibly corresponds to TRBD1 (5 bases). Germline CDR1 and CDR2: SQVTM and ANQGSEA. V dropped 7 bases and J dropped 4 bases, with 17 bases sitting between them. This CDR3 comprises 14 residues. The CDR3 region has the DNA TGCAGCGCCCAGGGATCGGCTCGAGGAAACACCATATATTTT. This codes for CSAQGSARGNTIYF.

The chain joins TRBV30 to TRBJ2-5, with 7 nucleotides matching TRBD1. CDR3 length: 12 amino acids. CDR1 and CDR2 (germline): GTSNPN, SVGIG (reference sequence). Losses at the gene ends were 8 bases for V and 4 bases for J; bases not matched to a gene: 7. The CDR3 region is CARASGGETQYF. The CDR3, as DNA: TGTGCCCGAGCGTCAGGGGGAGAGACCCAGTACTTC.

The rearrangement uses TRBV7-2 and TRBJ2-3; D gene ambiguous. CDR3 size: 15 residues. Germline CDR1 SGHTA, CDR2 FQGNSA. V shed 9 bases and J shed 0 bases, with 16 bases lying between them. CDR3 coding DNA: TGTGCCAGTGAGGCCGGCATGGCTAGCACAGATACGCAGTATTTT. It codes for CASEAGMASTDTQYF.

The V call is TRBV7-2, the J call TRBJ2-2; D is possibly TRBD1 (5 bases). Germline V lookup: CDR1 SGHTA, CDR2 FQGNSA. V shed 4 bases and J shed 2 bases, with 11 bases lying between them. There are 15 residues in the CDR3. The CDR3 spells CASSWGRINTGELFF. CDR3 bases: TGTGCCAGCAGCTGGGGCCGCATCAACACCGGGGAGCTGTTTTTT.

This clonotype was found once. The chain joins TRBV7-9 to TRBJ2-7; possible D gene TRBD1, 6 bases. The CDR3 consists of 15 residues. The germline CDR1 and CDR2 sequences are SEHNR and FQNEAQ (reference sequence). Trimming took 7 bases from V and 2 from J, leaving 18 bases between them. CDR3 sequence (DNA): TGTGCCAGCACCCCTTCACAGGGCCGAACCTACGAGCAGTACTTC. Protein: CASTPSQGRTYEQYF.

This clonotype occurred a few times. The chain joins TRBV5-1 to TRBJ2-4; D is possibly TRBD1 or TRBD2 (5 bases each). Between the trimmed V and J ends, which lost 5 bases and 5 bases, there was a span of 17 bases. This CDR3 has 15 residues. Germline values: CDR1 SGHRS, CDR2 YFSETQ. The CDR3 bases are TGCGCCAGCAGGCTTGGGACCCATCTCGAAAACATTCAGTACTTC. It encodes CASRLGTHLENIQYF.

This clonotype was counted once. V is TRBV6-2 or TRBV6-3 and J is TRBJ2-7; D gene uncertain. V lost 3 bases, J lost 1 base, and 10 bases lay in between. The CDR3 has 14 residues. The germline gives CDR1 MNHEY, CDR2 SVGEGT. CDR3: CASSYEDGSYEQYF. The CDR3 DNA reads TGTGCCAGCAGTTATGAGGACGGTTCCTACGAGCAGTACTTC.

The J gene is TRBJ2-4, the V gene TRBV5-1; D possibly corresponds to TRBD2 (5 bases). CDR1 is SGHRS and CDR2 is YFSETQ in the germline V gene. V lost 4 bases and J 0 bases, leaving 11 bases between the germline ends. The CDR3 runs to 15 residues. CDR3 sequence: CASSLDGIAKNIQYF. The CDR3 coding sequence is TGCGCCAGCAGCCTGGACGGGATAGCCAAAAACATTCAGTACTTC. Looking up the rest from reference TRBV5-1 and TRBJ2-4 gives the full variable domain: KAGVTQTPRYLIKTRGQQVTLSCSPISGHRSVSWYQQTPGQGLQFLFEYFSETQRNKGNFPGRFSGRQFSNSRSEMNVSTLELGDSALYLCASSLDGIAKNIQYFGAGTRLSVL.

DNA for the CDR3: TGTGCCAGCAGCGATAGGGGACAACCCACAGATACGCAGTATTTT. Amino acids: CASSDRGQPTDTQYF. The genes are TRBV7-9 and TRBJ2-3; a weak D match, TRBD1 (6 bases). The CDR3 has 15 residues. Between the trimmed V and J ends, which lost 5 bases and 2 bases, there was a span of 14 bases. Germline V gene data show CDR1 as SEHNR and CDR2 as FQNEAQ (reference sequence).

The chain uses TRBV7-2 and TRBJ2-3; 10 bases line up with TRBD1. The CDR3 consists of 15 residues. CDR1 SGHTA and CDR2 FQGNSA come from the germline V gene. The V gene end was trimmed by 4 bases and the J gene end by 5 bases; junction bases not matched to a gene: 6. CDR3 protein: CASSSRQGAGDTQYF. CDR3 sequence (DNA): TGTGCCAGCAGCTCCAGACAGGGGGCAGGAGATACGCAGTATTTT.

The V gene is TRBV2, the J gene TRBJ2-7; D is uncertain. Trimming cost V 3 bases and J 2 bases, with 8 bases left between them. CDR1 SNHLY and CDR2 FYNNEI come from the germline V gene. This CDR3 has 13 residues. DNA of the CDR3: TGTGCCAGCAGTGAGACCTGGACCTACGAGCAGTACTTC. Its translation is CASSETWTYEQYF.

The chain employs TRBV9 and TRBJ2-5, with 14 bases lining up with TRBD2. Germline V CDR1 and CDR2: SGDLS, YYNGEE. V shed 4 bases, J shed 4 bases, and the junction held 12 bases outside the gene matches. The CDR3 has 18 residues. CDR3 loop: CASSPGTSGGGTGETQYF. For the CDR3, the DNA is TGTGCCAGCAGCCCTGGGACTAGCGGGGGAGGGACTGGAGAGACCCAGTACTTC.

This clonotype showed up just once. This rearrangement joins TRBV2 to TRBJ2-7; D not resolved. The CDR3 runs 12 residues. V lost 2 bases, J lost 3 bases, and 5 bases lay in between. Looked up from germline, CDR1 is SNHLY and CDR2 is FYNNEI. The CDR3 here is CASSEQLYEQYF. The CDR3 DNA follows: TGTGCCAGCAGTGAACAACTCTACGAGCAGTACTTC.

This clonotype has just one count. The chain uses TRBV10-1 and TRBJ2-7; no clear D gene. The CDR3 spans 11 residues. CDR1 is WNHNN and CDR2 is SYGVQD in the germline V gene (reference sequence). Trimming removed 4 bases at V and 7 bases at J, with 8 bases between. In DNA form, the CDR3 reads TGCGCCAGCAGTGGCGAAAGGGAGCAGTACTTC. Translated, it gives CASSGEREQYF.